One and the same sample provided the 26 T cell receptor beta chains below, sequenced in a study of cytomegalovirus exposure and HLA in healthy donors. PCR amplification relied on 60 Vbeta primers (plus 13 Jbeta primers). TCRdb keeps only in-frame clones here, not all; method: immunoSEQ multiplex PCR. The sample yields about 75,000 clones, of which the top ten take up about 2.9%. The sample taken for sequencing was PBMCs. These receptors were collected from a man aged 35 to 55 in good health and CMV-seronegative.

CDR3 DNA sequence: TGTGCCAGCAGCTTCGGCGGGCAGGGAGGCACTGAAGCTTTCTTT. Translated: CASSFGGQGGTEAFF. The rearrangement joins TRBV5-4 to TRBJ1-1; tentative D call: TRBD1 (5 bases). V lost 2 bases to trimming and J lost 4 bases, with 15 bases between them. CDR3 length: 15 amino acids. Germline V CDR1 and CDR2: SGHNT, YYREEE (reference sequence).

This chain joins TRBV10-1 and TRBJ2-7, with a possible D match to TRBD1 (5 bases). Looked up from germline, CDR1 is WNHNN and CDR2 is SYGVQD (reference sequence). This CDR3 spans 12 amino acids. The V end lost 8 bases, the J end lost 5 bases, and 13 bases lay between the germline ends. For the CDR3, the DNA is TGCGCCAGCCAAGCCAGGGTCCACGAGCAGTACTTC. Its protein product is CASQARVHEQYF.

This CDR3 reads CASSTLTSGGDEQYF. CDR3 sequence (DNA): TGCGCCAGCAGCACTTTGACTAGCGGGGGGGACGAGCAGTACTTC. J is TRBJ2-7 and V is TRBV5-1, with 14 bases that match TRBD2. The CDR3 is 15 amino acids. V lost 4 bases to trimming and J lost 5 bases; unmatched junction nucleotides: 5. Germline V gene lookup returns CDR1 SGHRS and CDR2 YFSETQ.

The V call is TRBV28, the J call TRBJ1-1, with TRBD1 matching 7 bases. The J segment lost 2 bases and the V segment lost 1 base, leaving 4 bases of the junction unmatched. Germline V lookup: CDR1 MDHEN, CDR2 SYDVKM. This CDR3 region has 15 residues. The DNA of the CDR3 is TGTGCCAGCAGTTTATTGGGGGACAGTAACACTGAAGCTTTCTTT. This encodes CASSLLGDSNTEAFF. Full variable domain (outside the CDR3, taken from reference TRBV28 and TRBJ1-1): DVKVTQSSRYLVKRTGEKVFLECVQDMDHENMFWYRQDPGLGLRLIYFSYDVKMKEKGDIPEGYSVSREKKERFSLILESASTNQTSMYLCASSLLGDSNTEAFFGQGTRLTVV.

The chain recombines TRBV25-1 with TRBJ1-6; D uncertain. The CDR3 extends over 14 amino acids. Trimming cost V 9 bases and J 7 bases, with 16 bases left between them. The germline CDR1 and CDR2 sequences are MGHDK and SYGVNS. The CDR3 region is CASTDTSRNSPLHF. CDR3 bases: TGTGCCAGTACCGACACCTCGAGAAATTCACCCCTCCACTTT.

The rearrangement joins TRBV10-1 to TRBJ2-7; weak D call: TRBD1 (6 bases). This CDR3 comprises 16 residues. Between the trimmed V and J ends, which lost 0 bases and 2 bases, there was a span of 14 bases. Germline CDR1 is WNHNN and CDR2 is SYGVQD (reference sequence). The CDR3 coding sequence is TGCGCCAGCAGTGAGTCGTGGGGCAGGGGAACCTACGAGCAGTACTTC. Translated, it gives CASSESWGRGTYEQYF.

The V and J genes are TRBV30 and TRBJ1-1; TRBD1 matches at 7 bases. CDR1 is GTSNPN, CDR2 SVGIG, per germline (reference sequence). The CDR3 covers 12 residues. V trimming: 8 bases; J trimming: 2 bases; junction bases outside the gene matches: 5. In DNA, the CDR3 is TGTGCCAGGGGACAGCTTAACACTGAAGCTTTCTTT. Protein sequence: CARGQLNTEAFF.

The chain links TRBV7-3 to TRBJ1-2; D may be TRBD1 (5 bases). This CDR3 spans 12 amino acids. Germline V lookup: CDR1 SGHTA, CDR2 FQGTGA. V lost 4 bases and J 8 bases, leaving 11 bases between the germline ends. This CDR3 is CASSSDNGGYTF. The CDR3 nucleotides are TGTGCCAGCAGCTCGGACAACGGGGGCTACACCTTC. Full variable domain (outside the CDR3, taken from reference TRBV7-3 and TRBJ1-2): GAGVSQTPSNKVTEKGKYVELRCDPISGHTALYWYRQSLGQGPEFLIYFQGTGAADDSGLPNDRFFAVRPEGSVSTLKIQRTERGDSAVYLCASSSDNGGYTFGSGTRLTVV.

The rearrangement links TRBV2 to TRBJ1-4; D remains ambiguous. V dropped 5 bases and J dropped 2 bases, with 9 bases sitting between them. CDR1 is SNHLY, CDR2 FYNNEI, per germline. There are 14 residues in the CDR3. In DNA, the CDR3 is TGTGCCAGCAGTCTCGGGGTTACTAATGAAAAACTGTTTTTT. This sequence encodes CASSLGVTNEKLFF.

The CDR3 nucleotides read TGTGCCAACCGAGGGGGTATGGGCTACACCTTC. As protein: CANRGGMGYTF. The gene calls are TRBV2 and TRBJ1-2; D might be TRBD1 (6 bases). V was pared by 10 bases and J by 8 bases, with 14 bases between. The CDR3 consists of 11 residues. Germline CDR1 is SNHLY and CDR2 is FYNNEI. The variable domain in full, with the rest retrieved from reference TRBV2 and TRBJ1-2, is EPEVTQTPSHQVTQMGQEVILRCVPISNHLYFYWYRQILGQKVEFLVSFYNNEISEKSEIFDDQFSVERPDGSNFTLKIRSTKLEDSAMYFCANRGGMGYTFGSGTRLTVV.

The chain combines TRBV29-1 with TRBJ1-4, with a weak D call TRBD1 (5 bases). The V gene's germline CDR1 is SQVTM and CDR2 ANQGSEA. V lost 3 bases and J lost 11, with 13 bases in between. This CDR3 region has 12 residues. The CDR3 nucleotides read TGCAGCGTTGACGATGACCGGGGGAAACTGTTTTTT. Residues: CSVDDDRGKLFF.

The chain joins TRBV2 to TRBJ1-5; tentative D call: TRBD1 (5 bases). V was clipped by 4 bases and J by 4 bases, with 14 bases between them. From germline, CDR1 is SNHLY and CDR2 FYNNEI. CDR3 size: 15 residues. The CDR3 coding sequence is TGTGCCAGCAGTGGGTTTCGGGGGGGTAATCAGCCCCAGCATTTT. It is translated as CASSGFRGGNQPQHF.

As for this clone: In the same sample, other DNA sequences code for this CDR3. The chain carries TRBV12-5 and TRBJ1-2, with TRBD1 matching 7 bases. The CDR3 runs 15 residues. Trimming took 1 base from V and 3 from J; bases not matched to a gene: 5. Germline V gene sequence: CDR1 LGHNT, CDR2 FRNRAP. DNA of the CDR3: TGTGCTAGTGGTTTGGAGACAGGGCGGGACTATGGCTACACCTTC. Protein: CASGLETGRDYGYTF.

The chain recombines TRBV6-5 with TRBJ2-7, with 7 bases identical to TRBD1. V lost 5 bases, J lost 4 bases, and 8 bases stayed unmatched. The CDR3 spans 14 residues. Per the germline V gene, CDR1 is MNHEY and CDR2 is SVGAGI. The chain's CDR3 is CASSLRQGLYEQYF. In DNA, the CDR3 is TGTGCCAGCAGTCTCCGACAGGGCCTGTACGAGCAGTACTTC.

The chain is built from TRBV7-9 and TRBJ1-5; no definite D call. Trimming pared 5 bases from V and 5 bases from J, leaving 7 bases between. Germline loops: CDR1 SEHNR, CDR2 FQNEAQ (reference sequence). The CDR3 covers 12 residues. The CDR3 reads CASSRIDQPQHF. The DNA for the CDR3 is TGTGCCAGCAGCCGCATAGATCAGCCCCAGCATTTT.

The V call is TRBV7-9, the J call TRBJ2-2; D is unresolved. Trimming removed 4 bases from V and 0 bases from J, with 3 bases in between. This CDR3 contains 13 residues. CDR1 SEHNR and CDR2 FQNEAQ come from the germline V gene (reference sequence). CDR3 protein: CASSSANTGELFF. The CDR3 DNA reads as TGTGCCAGCAGCTCCGCGAACACCGGGGAGCTGTTTTTT. The variable domain in full, with the rest retrieved from reference TRBV7-9 and TRBJ2-2, is DTGVSQNPRHKITKRGQNVTFRCDPISEHNRLYWYRQTLGQGPEFLTYFQNEAQLEKSRLLSDRFSAERPKGSFSTLEIQRTEQGDSAMYLCASSSANTGELFFGEGSRLTVL.

The chain employs TRBV5-4 and TRBJ2-1; tentative D call: TRBD2 (5 bases). V was trimmed by 0 bases and J by 8 bases, leaving 12 bases between them. Germline V gene data show CDR1 as SGHNT and CDR2 as YYREEE (reference sequence). CDR3 length: 14 amino acids. The CDR3 nucleotides are TGTGCCAGCAGCTTGGGGGGAGAACGAGATGAGCAGTTCTTC. It translates to CASSLGGERDEQFF.

The V call is TRBV19, the J call TRBJ2-1, with D possibly TRBD2 on 6 matching bases. The V gene lost 7 bases and the J gene lost 8 bases, with 12 bases spanning the gap. Germline assignment: CDR1 LNHDA and CDR2 SQIVND (reference sequence). This CDR3 is 12 amino acids long. The CDR3 nucleotides read TGTGCCAGTACCGGGACTTTATATGAGCAGTTCTTC. It translates to CASTGTLYEQFF.

V and J are TRBV7-3 and TRBJ2-1; TRBD2 matches at 15 bases. The CDR3 has 17 amino acids. V was pared by 5 bases and J by 4 bases, with 6 bases of the junction left unmatched. From germline, CDR1 is SGHTA and CDR2 FQGTGA. CDR3 DNA sequence: TGTGCCAGCAGCCTCAGAGGGACTAGCGGGGGGTACAATGAGCAGTTCTTC. It encodes CASSLRGTSGGYNEQFF. Combining the CDR3 with reference TRBV7-3 and TRBJ2-1 gives the whole variable domain GAGVSQTPSNKVTEKGKYVELRCDPISGHTALYWYRQSLGQGPEFLIYFQGTGAADDSGLPNDRFFAVRPEGSVSTLKIQRTERGDSAVYLCASSLRGTSGGYNEQFFGPGTRLTVL.

The chain carries TRBV29-1 and TRBJ1-2; 10 nucleotides match TRBD1. The V segment lost 6 bases and the J segment 2 bases; nucleotides outside the gene matches: 6. Looked up from germline, CDR1 is SQVTM and CDR2 is ANQGSEA. The CDR3 runs to 14 residues. The CDR3 sequence is CSVPVGQGNYGYTF. As DNA, the CDR3 is TGCAGCGTGCCTGTGGGACAGGGGAACTATGGCTACACCTTC.

The rearrangement links TRBV4-1 to TRBJ2-1; D possibly corresponds to TRBD2 (5 bases). V was trimmed by 0 bases and J by 8 bases, leaving 11 bases between them. Germline V gene sequence: CDR1 MGHRA, CDR2 YSYEKL. This CDR3 has 14 residues. CDR3 nucleotides: TGCGCCAGCAGCCAAGATACGGGGTACGATGAGCAGTTCTTC. It codes for CASSQDTGYDEQFF.

The chain combines TRBV5-1 with TRBJ2-1; 9 bases are shared with TRBD1. CDR3 length: 15 amino acids. Per germline, CDR1 SGHRS and CDR2 YFSETQ. Losses at the gene ends were 2 bases for V and 2 bases for J; bases not matched to a gene: 2. CDR3 residues: CASSFRDRAYNEQFF. The CDR3 coding sequence is TGCGCCAGCAGCTTCCGGGACAGGGCCTACAATGAGCAGTTCTTC.

The chain is built from TRBV6-5 and TRBJ1-6, with D perhaps matching TRBD1 (6 bases). Germline V gene data show CDR1 as MNHEY and CDR2 as SVGAGI. With 7 bases removed from V and 8 bases from J, the gap between germline ends came to 12 bases. This CDR3 contains 13 residues. The chain's CDR3 is CASTRGGDSPLHF. CDR3 nucleotides: TGTGCCAGCACGAGGGGGGGGGATTCACCCCTCCACTTT.

V gene TRBV29-1 combines with J gene TRBJ2-5; possibly TRBD2 for D (5 bases). The germline V gene encodes CDR1 SQVTM and CDR2 ANQGSEA. This CDR3 region has 13 residues. Trimming cost V 2 bases and J 6 bases, with 13 bases left between them. The DNA for the CDR3 is TGCAGCGTTGAAAGGGCTAGCCGGCAGACCCAGTACTTC. Translated, it gives CSVERASRQTQYF. Based on the CDR3 plus reference TRBV29-1 and TRBJ2-5, the full variable domain is SAVISQKPSRDICQRGTSLTIQCQVDSQVTMMFWYRQQPGQSLTLIATANQGSEATYESGFVIDKFPISRPNLTFSTLTVSNMSPEDSSIYLCSVERASRQTQYFGPGTRLLVL.

This chain connects TRBV5-6 to TRBJ1-2; maybe TRBD1 (5 bases). Germline assignment: CDR1 SGHDT and CDR2 YYEEEE. This CDR3 contains 12 residues. Trimming cost V 3 bases and J 4 bases, with 7 bases left between them. The CDR3 DNA reads TGTGCCAGCAGCTCAGGGATCTATGGCTACACCTTC. Amino acids: CASSSGIYGYTF.

The genes are TRBV7-9 and TRBJ2-7; D might be TRBD1 (5 bases). Germline-derived CDR1 and CDR2 are SEHNR and FQNEAQ (reference sequence). The V and J ends lost 5 bases and 5 bases respectively, with 16 bases between them. CDR3 length: 14 amino acids. The CDR3 DNA follows: TGTGCCAGCAGCCCTAGGCAGGGTTTTAACGAGCAGTACTTC. Translated: CASSPRQGFNEQYF. The variable domain in full, completed from reference TRBV7-9 and TRBJ2-7, reads DTGVSQNPRHKITKRGQNVTFRCDPISEHNRLYWYRQTLGQGPEFLTYFQNEAQLEKSRLLSDRFSAERPKGSFSTLEIQRTEQGDSAMYLCASSPRQGFNEQYFGPGTRLTVT.